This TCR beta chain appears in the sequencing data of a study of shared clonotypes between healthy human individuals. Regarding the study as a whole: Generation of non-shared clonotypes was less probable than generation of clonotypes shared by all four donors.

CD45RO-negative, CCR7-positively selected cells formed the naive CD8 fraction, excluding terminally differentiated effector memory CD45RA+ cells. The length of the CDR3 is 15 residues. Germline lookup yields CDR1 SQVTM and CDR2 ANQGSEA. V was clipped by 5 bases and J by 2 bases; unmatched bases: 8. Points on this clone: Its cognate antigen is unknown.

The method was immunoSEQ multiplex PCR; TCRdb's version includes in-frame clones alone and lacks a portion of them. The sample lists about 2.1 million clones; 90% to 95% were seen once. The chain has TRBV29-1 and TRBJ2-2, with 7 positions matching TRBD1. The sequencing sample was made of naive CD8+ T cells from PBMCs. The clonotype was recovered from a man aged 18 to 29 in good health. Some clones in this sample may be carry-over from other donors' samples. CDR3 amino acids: CSVNTGATNTGELFF. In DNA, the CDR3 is TGCAGCGTTAACACAGGGGCAACCAACACCGGGGAGCTGTTTTTT.